This T cell receptor (beta chain) was observed in a study of shared clonotypes between healthy human individuals. In the study overall: Donor composition was a couple of women and three men, aged 18 to 49. Study findings and constraints: Compared with memory subsets, naive subsets generally had larger estimated richness. Naive CD4 clonotypes were shared across several donors at roughly 4.6%.

TCRdb's table, derived via immunoSEQ multiplex PCR, lists solely in-frame clones and lacks some. The data hold 2 million to 2.5 million clones, with 90% to 95% observed a single time. HIV-negative, healthy adults without recent acute infections or vaccinations were the donors. To note about this clone: Its antigen is unknown. Within the sample, other DNA sequences also encode this same CDR3.

The germline V and J ends were trimmed by 4 bases and 1 base, with 6 bases remaining between them. CDR1 is SEHNR, CDR2 FQNEAQ, per germline (reference sequence). CDR3 length: 13 residues. Sequencing input: naive CD4+ T cells from PBMCs. The subset is: CD45RA+ positively selected. This rearrangement joins TRBV7-9 to TRBJ2-3, with D unclear. The TCR comes from a man younger than 35 in good health. Some clones in this sample may be carry-over from other donors' samples. The CDR3 coding sequence is TGTGCCAGCAGCTCAGTACGCACAGATACGCAGTATTTT. This encodes CASSSVRTDTQYF.